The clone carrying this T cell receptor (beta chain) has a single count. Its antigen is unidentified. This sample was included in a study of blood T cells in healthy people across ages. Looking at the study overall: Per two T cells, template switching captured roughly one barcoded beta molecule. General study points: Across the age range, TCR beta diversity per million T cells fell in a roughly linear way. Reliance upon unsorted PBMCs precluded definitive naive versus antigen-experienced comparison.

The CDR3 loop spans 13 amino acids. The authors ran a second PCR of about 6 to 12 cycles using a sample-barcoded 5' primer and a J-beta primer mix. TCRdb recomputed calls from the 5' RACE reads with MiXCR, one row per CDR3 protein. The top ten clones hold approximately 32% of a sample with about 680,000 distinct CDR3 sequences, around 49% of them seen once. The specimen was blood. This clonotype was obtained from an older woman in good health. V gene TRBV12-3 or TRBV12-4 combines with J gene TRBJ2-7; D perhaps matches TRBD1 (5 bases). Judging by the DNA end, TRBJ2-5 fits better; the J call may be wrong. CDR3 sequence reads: CASSEDKRETQYF. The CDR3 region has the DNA TGTGCCAGCAGTGAGGACAAGAGGGAGACCCAGTACTTC.